The clone carrying this T cell receptor (beta chain) turned up a few times. No antigen is known for it. V shed 2 bases and J shed 1 base, with 11 bases lying between them. This CDR3 has 15 residues. This record comes from a study of vaccination and CD4 T cells after COVID-19. As for the study in general: Between diagnosis and the drawing of post-COVID samples lay a median roughly 91 days (range 35 to 161). Overlapping spike peptides served as the stimulus for the cells. These peptides came from SARS-CoV-2 and from the common cold coronaviruses HCoV-NL63, HCoV-OC43 and HCoV-229E. Study-level points and caveats: Recorded median SARS-CoV-2-reactive clonotype numbers increased from around 21 to 38 without reaching significance.

With the Oncomine TCR Beta short-read assay, DNA from cultured CD4+ T cells was sequenced. Using its own MiXCR run on the PCR reads, TCRdb lists one record per CDR3 protein. Among over 15,000 distinct CDR3 sequences, around 61% were seen once, and the ten largest hold 7.4%. Treatment indicated: approximately 9-day PBMC culture with coronavirus spike peptide pools or control peptides (ViraFEST assay). The J gene is TRBJ1-1, the V gene TRBV12-3 or TRBV12-4, with D possibly TRBD1 on 5 matching bases. The material sequenced was CD4+ T cells from blood, cultured in vitro. The TCR originated in a human donor who had recovered from COVID-19. CDR3 nucleotide sequence: TGTGCCAGCAGTTTATTGTGGCAGGGGAACACTGAAGCTTTCTTT. This encodes CASSLLWQGNTEAFF.